This T cell receptor beta chain was sequenced in a study of control samples from healthy donors and cancer patients. TCRdb's table, derived via immunoSEQ multiplex PCR, lists solely in-frame clones and lacks some. Among tens of thousands of clones listed, over 85% were seen once. The specimen sequenced was blood. The source of this sequence is a man in his forties or fifties in good health.

DNA for the CDR3: TGTGCCACCAGCAGCCGGGACGGATCCTACGAGCAGTACTTC. It specifies CATSSRDGSYEQYF. V is TRBV15 and J is TRBJ2-7; D is tentatively TRBD1 or TRBD2 (5 bases each). Germline loops: CDR1 LNHNV, CDR2 YYDKDF (reference sequence). The CDR3 extends over 14 amino acids. With 3 bases removed from V and 1 base from J, the gap between germline ends came to 10 bases.